This T cell receptor beta chain was documented in a study of blood T cells in healthy people across ages. Germline V lookup: CDR1 MDHEN, CDR2 SYDVKM. V was clipped by 6 bases and J by 8 bases, with 13 bases between them. This CDR3 spans 12 amino acids. Study observations and caveats: A roughly linear fall in TCR beta diversity per million T cells was seen with increasing age. PBMCs were not sorted, which prevented a conclusive comparison of naive versus antigen-experienced cells.

Each sample yielded at least 6 micrograms of PBMC total RNA. This clonotype was counted a few times. What it binds is not known. Then a second PCR, running about 6 to 12 cycles, was carried out with a sample-barcoded 5' primer and a J-beta primer mix. MiXCR, applied by TCRdb to the 5' RACE reads, yields one record per CDR3 protein. The sample consists of 1 million to 1.2 million distinct CDR3 sequences, under 40% of them appearing once. Sequencing was performed on blood. The J gene is TRBJ1-2, the V gene TRBV28, with D possibly matching TRBD1 (5 bases). This sequence was found in a man aged 18-30 years in good health. The CDR3 sequence is CASRPTGGGYTF. As DNA, the CDR3 is TGTGCCAGCAGACCTACGGGGGGGGGCTACACCTTC.